This paragraph reports one T cell receptor (beta chain). TCRdb fed the 5' RACE reads into MiXCR, producing one record per CDR3 protein. The sample carries approximately 620,000 distinct CDR3 sequences, under 9% recorded once. This record belongs to a study of identical twins. Trimming took 7 bases from V and 5 from J, leaving 20 bases between them. CDR3 length equals 15 residues. The germline V gene has CDR1 MNHEY and CDR2 SMNVEV (reference sequence). These same records also appear under a second study, on yellow fever vaccine responses in identical twins. That report notes: Twins reportedly appeared to share part of their vaccine T cell response while keeping part individual.

The TCR was taken from a woman younger than 35 in good health. The source material was PBMCs. The chain joins TRBV27 to TRBJ2-5, with D unclear. The DNA for the CDR3 is TGTGCCAGCACCAGTCGCGGACCAATTACGGAGACCCAGTACTTC. Amino acid sequence: CASTSRGPITETQYF.